The 17 T cell receptor beta chains below were found in one sample sequenced in a study of T cell responses to AZD1222 COVID-19 vaccine. The protocol was immunoSEQ multiplex PCR, while the TCRdb copy is restricted to in-frame clones and leaves out a portion. The table lists roughly 100,000 clones, roughly nine tenths of them singletons. Material: peripheral blood, obtained on day 0 of AZD1222 vaccination. The receptors shown here come from an adult in good health.

The chain employs TRBV27 and TRBJ2-1; D may be TRBD1 or TRBD2 (5 bases each). Trimming removed 2 bases at V and 2 bases at J, with 13 bases between. CDR3 size: 16 residues. CDR1 is MNHEY and CDR2 is SMNVEV in the germline V gene (reference sequence). This CDR3 is CASSLEATGPYNEQFF. The CDR3 DNA sequence: TGTGCCAGCAGTTTAGAGGCAACGGGGCCCTACAATGAGCAGTTCTTC.

This chain joins TRBV23-1 and TRBJ2-2; 9 bases line up with TRBD2. TRBV23-1 is assigned to the ORF class and has an uncertain function. The V segment lost 3 bases and the J segment 2 bases; nucleotides outside the gene matches: 4. This CDR3 spans 16 amino acids. The CDR3 DNA follows: TGCGCCAGCAGTCATCAGACTAGCGGTAACACCGGGGAGCTGTTTTTT. Its translation is CASSHQTSGNTGELFF.

This clone has ten or more counts. The V gene is TRBV7-9, the J gene TRBJ1-3, with 7 positions matching TRBD1. Germline trimming cut 3 bases from V and 8 bases from J; bases unmatched to any gene: 4. Germline CDR1 and CDR2: SEHNR and FQNEAQ (reference sequence). CDR3 length: 13 residues. The CDR3 DNA follows: TGTGCCAGCAGCTTTCGACAGGGAGACACCATATATTTT. Protein: CASSFRQGDTIYF. Supplemented by reference TRBV7-9 and TRBJ1-3, the full variable domain reads DTGVSQNPRHKITKRGQNVTFRCDPISEHNRLYWYRQTLGQGPEFLTYFQNEAQLEKSRLLSDRFSAERPKGSFSTLEIQRTEQGDSAMYLCASSFRQGDTIYFGEGSWLTVV.

This chain connects TRBV7-2 to TRBJ2-5; D may be TRBD1 (5 bases). Trimming took off 3 bases at V and 2 bases at J, with 7 bases between the two ends. The germline CDR1 and CDR2 sequences are SGHTA and FQGNSA. The CDR3 sequence is 13 residues long. In DNA form, the CDR3 reads TGTGCCAGCAGCTTGGGGCGGCAAGAGACCCAGTACTTC. Encoded protein: CASSLGRQETQYF.

The rearrangement uses TRBV14 and TRBJ2-3; D uncertain. The V gene's germline CDR1 is SGHDN and CDR2 FVKESK. The CDR3 is made up of 13 amino acids. Trimming removed 4 bases at V and 4 bases at J, with 9 bases between. Here the CDR3 reads CASSRSEADTQYF. CDR3 nucleotides: TGTGCCAGCAGCCGTTCAGAGGCAGATACGCAGTATTTT. The full variable domain, its missing parts supplied by reference TRBV14 and TRBJ2-3, is EAGVTQFPSHSVIEKGQTVTLRCDPISGHDNLYWYRRVMGKEIKFLLHFVKESKQDESGMPNNRFLAERTGGTYSTLKVQPAELEDSGVYFCASSRSEADTQYFGPGTRLTVL.

The chain links TRBV19 to TRBJ2-1; 8 nucleotides agree with TRBD1. The V segment lost 7 bases and the J segment 7 bases; nucleotides outside the gene matches: 9. Germline CDR1 reads LNHDA; CDR2 reads SQIVND (reference sequence). The length of the CDR3 is 14 residues. As DNA, the CDR3 is TGTGCCAGTAAGGAGACAGGGGAGAGAAATGAGCAGTTCTTC. It translates to CASKETGERNEQFF.

The CDR3 DNA sequence: TGTGCCAGCTCCCAACGGGGGGGAGATACGCAGTATTTT. The encoded protein is CASSQRGGDTQYF. The chain carries TRBV18 and TRBJ2-3, with 8 nucleotides matching TRBD2. Per germline, CDR1 KGHSH and CDR2 LQKENI. The length of the CDR3 is 13 residues. After removal of 6 bases from V and 5 bases from J, the junction contained 4 bases not matched to a gene. Complete variable domain (other parts from reference TRBV18 and TRBJ2-3): NAGVMQNPRHLVRRRGQEARLRCSPMKGHSHVYWYRQLPEEGLKFMVYLQKENIIDESGMPKERFSAEFPKEGPSILRIQQVVRGDSAAYFCASSQRGGDTQYFGPGTRLTVL.

The gene calls are TRBV28 and TRBJ1-5; D ambiguous. With 3 bases removed from V and 1 base from J, the gap between germline ends came to 10 bases. CDR3 length: 15 residues. Germline V CDR1 and CDR2: MDHEN, SYDVKM. The CDR3 is CASSFGNRSNQPQHF. The CDR3, as DNA: TGTGCCAGCAGTTTCGGCAACCGAAGCAATCAGCCCCAGCATTTT.

The chain carries TRBV24-1 and TRBJ2-1; TRBD2 matches 11 bases. V was pared by 2 bases and J by 0 bases, with 5 bases of the junction left unmatched. The CDR3 has 18 amino acids. Germline values: CDR1 KGHDR, CDR2 SFDVKD. CDR3 protein: CATSDSTSGIVSYNEQFF. The CDR3 DNA follows: TGTGCCACCAGTGATTCGACTAGCGGGATTGTCTCCTACAATGAGCAGTTCTTC.

The CDR3 nucleotides are TGTGCCACGCGGGGGGGCATAGATGAGCAGTTCTTC. The encoded protein is CATRGGIDEQFF. V usage is TRBV24-1 and J usage is TRBJ2-1; 9 positions match TRBD2. With 10 bases clipped from V and 8 bases from J, the junction kept 5 bases outside the gene matches. Germline lookup yields CDR1 KGHDR and CDR2 SFDVKD. The CDR3 contains 12 residues.

This chain links TRBV24-1 with TRBJ2-3; TRBD2 agrees at 7 bases. Germline assignment: CDR1 KGHDR and CDR2 SFDVKD. The CDR3 runs to 16 residues. J lost 3 bases, V lost 0 bases, and 5 bases had no gene match. CDR3 loop: CATSDLQIGGTDTQYF. The CDR3 bases are TGTGCCACCAGTGATTTGCAAATCGGGGGGACAGATACGCAGTATTTT.

The CDR3 nucleotides are TGTGCCAGCAGCGTGACCACAGGGGGGCCCTACGAGCAGTACTTC. Translation: CASSVTTGGPYEQYF. The V and J genes are TRBV9 and TRBJ2-7; 8 positions match TRBD1. In germline, CDR1 is SGDLS, CDR2 YYNGEE. The V gene end was trimmed by 2 bases and the J gene end by 2 bases; junction bases not matched to a gene: 6. This CDR3 contains 15 residues.

The chain combines TRBV20-1 with TRBJ1-1; the D is unclear. Trimming removed 6 bases at V and 5 bases at J, with 10 bases between. Germline loops: CDR1 DFQATT, CDR2 SNEGSKA (reference sequence). This CDR3 is built from 11 residues. The CDR3 coding sequence is TGCAGTGCAAACAAGGTTACTGAAGCTTTCTTT. Its translation is CSANKVTEAFF.

V usage is TRBV6-1 and J usage is TRBJ2-3, with 8 bases lining up with TRBD2. The V gene end was trimmed by 4 bases and the J gene end by 2 bases; junction bases not matched to a gene: 11. CDR1 and CDR2 from the germline V gene are MNHNS and SASEGT. This CDR3 comprises 17 residues. CDR3: CASSVAGLRDATDTQYF. CDR3 nucleotide sequence: TGTGCCAGCAGTGTAGCGGGATTAAGGGACGCCACAGATACGCAGTATTTT.

The chain carries TRBV7-9 and TRBJ1-2, with 9 bases fitting TRBD1. From germline, CDR1 is SEHNR and CDR2 FQNEAQ (reference sequence). J gave up 4 bases and V 5 bases, and 11 bases lay outside the gene matches. The CDR3 covers 16 residues. The CDR3 reads CASSRGGQGHGYGYTF. Written as DNA, the CDR3 is TGTGCCAGCAGCCGGGGGGGACAGGGACACGGCTATGGCTACACCTTC.

This clone has a single count. The V call is TRBV28, the J call TRBJ1-2; D is ambiguous. CDR3 length: 14 amino acids. The V and J ends lost 6 bases and 7 bases respectively, with 18 bases between them. CDR1 MDHEN and CDR2 SYDVKM come from the germline V gene. DNA of the CDR3: TGTGCCAGCAGGCCCCCCGTAGGACTGATTGGCTACACCTTC. It encodes CASRPPVGLIGYTF.

This sequence joins TRBV18 and TRBJ1-5; 8 bases are shared with TRBD1. The germline CDR1 and CDR2 sequences are KGHSH and LQKENI. This CDR3 has 14 amino acids. Germline trimming cut 3 bases from V and 2 bases from J; bases unmatched to any gene: 0. This chain's CDR3 is CASSPDRGNQPQHF. The DNA of the CDR3 is TGTGCCAGCTCACCGGACAGGGGCAATCAGCCCCAGCATTTT.